This TCR beta chain was retrieved from a study of radiation and T cells in renal cell carcinoma. The CDR3 covers 15 residues. The V end lost 5 bases, the J end lost 4 bases, and 16 bases lay between the germline ends. The germline CDR1 and CDR2 sequences are SGHVS and FNYEAQ. TCRdb's table, derived via immunoSEQ multiplex PCR, lists solely in-frame clones and lacks some. The repertoire holds around 77,000 clones, roughly 85% seen once, with over 2% in the top ten. The sample's time point: blood 4 weeks post-SBRT, at nephrectomy. Specified treatment: 15 Gy SBRT to primary tumor, nephrectomy 4 weeks later. Nephrectomy followed 15 Gy stereotactic body radiation by 4 weeks.

This chain connects TRBV7-6 to TRBJ2-3; possibly TRBD2 for D (7 bases). This specimen was blood, taken from a patient whose treatment included radiotherapy and nephrectomy. The origin of this receptor is a woman aged 55-75 years with renal cell carcinoma. This CDR3 is CASSPEAGASDTQYF. Here the CDR3 DNA reads TGTGCCAGCAGCCCCGAGGCGGGGGCCTCAGATACGCAGTATTTT. The full variable domain, its missing parts supplied by reference TRBV7-6 and TRBJ2-3, is GAGVSQSPRYKVTKRGQDVALRCDPISGHVSLYWYRQALGQGPEFLTYFNYEAQQDKSGLPNDRFSAERPEGSISTLTIQRTEQRDSAMYRCASSPEAGASDTQYFGPGTRLTVL.